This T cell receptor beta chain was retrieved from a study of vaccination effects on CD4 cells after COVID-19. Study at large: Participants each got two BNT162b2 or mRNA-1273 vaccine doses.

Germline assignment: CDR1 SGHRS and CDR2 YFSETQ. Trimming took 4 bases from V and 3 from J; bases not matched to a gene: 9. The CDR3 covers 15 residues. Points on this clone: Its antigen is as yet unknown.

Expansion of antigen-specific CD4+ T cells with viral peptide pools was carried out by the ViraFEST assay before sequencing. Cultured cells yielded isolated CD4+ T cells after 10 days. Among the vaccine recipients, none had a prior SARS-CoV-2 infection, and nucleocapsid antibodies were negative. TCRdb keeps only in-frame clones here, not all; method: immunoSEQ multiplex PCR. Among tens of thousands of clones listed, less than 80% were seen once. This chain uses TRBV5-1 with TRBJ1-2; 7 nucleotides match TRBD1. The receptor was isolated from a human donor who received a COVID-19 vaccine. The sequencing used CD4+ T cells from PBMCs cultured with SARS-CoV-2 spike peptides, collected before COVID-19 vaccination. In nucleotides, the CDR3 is TGCGCCAGCAGCCTTGGAGGGGGCATTGACTATGGCTACACCTTC. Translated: CASSLGGGIDYGYTF.